The clone carrying this T cell receptor beta chain was detected a few times. Researchers barred patients who had uncontrolled infection, other autoimmune disease, pregnancy or lactation. This specimen comes from a study of T cells in Graves' hyperthyroidism and ophthalmopathy. CDR1 is MDHEN and CDR2 is SYDVKM in the germline V gene. The CDR3 loop spans 15 amino acids. Trimming cost V 7 bases and J 5 bases, with 19 bases left between them. Template material for amplifying TCR beta CDR3 regions consisted of RNA transcripts. Initially, a first-round RT-PCR of the TCR CDR3 employed the HTBI primer set. TCRdb re-called the multiplex PCR reads through MiXCR, storing one row per CDR3 protein. The profile shows roughly 660,000 distinct CDR3 sequences, 17% of them singletons.

Sequenced material: blood. The source is a man aged 45-60 years with Graves' hyperthyroidism. The rearrangement joins TRBV28 to TRBJ2-3, with D tentatively TRBD1 (6 bases). The CDR3 spells CASNWHGGGGDTQYF. The CDR3 DNA reads TGTGCCAGCAACTGGCATGGGGGCGGAGGAGATACGCAGTATTTT.